Listed below are T cell receptor beta chains from one sample, sequenced in a study of T cell repertoires and HLA-DP antigens. Clones were read by immunoSEQ multiplex PCR, and TCRdb kept only the in-frame ones, dropping some. The sample includes approximately 89,000 clones, roughly nine tenths of them seen just once. These receptors are not linked to any known antigen. Sequenced input: CD4+ T cells from PBMCs. All receptors come from a middle-aged man in good health and CMV-seronegative. Both conserved end residues are part of each CDR3. D genes are given only for firm matches. Size is stated for part of the rows, as once, few or many counts, or as a class when the clone is expanded.

abundance: .; v_gene: TRBV10-1; d_gene: TRBD2; len: 14; j_gene: TRBJ2-1; CDR3aa: CASRRGGAGDEQFF; CDR3nt: TGCGCCAGCAGACGTGGAGGGGCGGGGGATGAGCAGTTCTTC
abundance: .; v_gene: TRBV6-1; d_gene: .; len: 14; j_gene: TRBJ1-1; CDR3aa: CASSDVGGRTEAFF; CDR3nt: TGTGCCAGCAGTGATGTGGGGGGACGCACTGAAGCTTTCTTT
abundance: .; v_gene: TRBV4-1; d_gene: .; len: 14; j_gene: TRBJ2-5; CDR3aa: CASSQGLDKGTQYF; CDR3nt: TGCGCCAGCAGCCAAGGGCTAGATAAGGGGACCCAGTACTTC
abundance: few; v_gene: TRBV5-6; d_gene: .; len: 14; j_gene: TRBJ1-2; CDR3aa: CASSLAGVAGGYTF; CDR3nt: TGTGCCAGCAGCTTGGCGGGGGTAGCAGGAGGCTACACCTTC
abundance: .; v_gene: TRBV4-1; d_gene: .; len: 17; j_gene: TRBJ1-1; CDR3aa: CASSLTDRKYMNTEAFF; CDR3nt: TGCGCCAGCAGCCTTACGGACAGAAAATATATGAACACTGAAGCTTTCTTT
abundance: .; v_gene: TRBV5-6; d_gene: TRBD1; len: 14; j_gene: TRBJ2-7; CDR3aa: CASSSTGGPYEQYF; CDR3nt: TGTGCCAGCAGCTCGACAGGGGGCCCCTACGAGCAGTACTTC
abundance: .; v_gene: TRBV6-5; d_gene: .; len: 13; j_gene: TRBJ1-3; CDR3aa: CASSYGPRNTIYF; CDR3nt: TGTGCCAGCAGTTACGGGCCTAGAAACACCATATATTTT
abundance: .; v_gene: TRBV6-5; d_gene: TRBD1; len: 14; j_gene: TRBJ1-3; CDR3aa: CASSLTGARNTIYF; CDR3nt: TGTGCCAGCAGTTTAACAGGGGCCCGAAACACCATATATTTT
abundance: few; v_gene: TRBV14; d_gene: TRBD2; len: 18; j_gene: TRBJ2-7; CDR3aa: CASSQDVRLAGGTYEQYF; CDR3nt: TGTGCCAGCAGCCAAGATGTTCGACTAGCGGGGGGAACCTACGAGCAGTACTTC
abundance: few; v_gene: TRBV4-1; d_gene: .; len: 15; j_gene: TRBJ2-1; CDR3aa: CASSQGGLRNNEQFF; CDR3nt: TGCGCCAGCAGCCAGGGAGGCCTACGAAACAATGAGCAGTTCTTC
abundance: once; v_gene: TRBV28; d_gene: .; len: 11; j_gene: TRBJ1-2; CDR3aa: CASSFPRGYTF; CDR3nt: TGTGCCAGCAGTTTTCCGCGAGGCTACACCTTC
abundance: .; v_gene: TRBV10-2; d_gene: .; len: 15; j_gene: TRBJ1-1; CDR3aa: CASSEIAGQNTEAFF; CDR3nt: TGCGCCAGCAGTGAGATTGCGGGACAGAACACTGAAGCTTTCTTT
abundance: once; v_gene: TRBV27; d_gene: .; len: 15; j_gene: TRBJ1-1; CDR3aa: CASSLWGQRGTEAFF; CDR3nt: TGTGCCAGCAGTTTATGGGGGCAGCGCGGCACTGAAGCTTTCTTT
abundance: .; v_gene: TRBV30; d_gene: .; len: 14; j_gene: TRBJ2-7; CDR3aa: CAWSALGMGWEQYF; CDR3nt: TGTGCCTGGAGTGCACTCGGTATGGGCTGGGAGCAGTACTTC
abundance: .; v_gene: TRBV6-6; d_gene: TRBD1; len: 14; j_gene: TRBJ1-1; CDR3aa: CASSPGTGPGEAFF; CDR3nt: TGTGCCAGCAGCCCCGGGACAGGGCCAGGGGAAGCTTTCTTT
abundance: .; v_gene: TRBV5-8; d_gene: TRBD1; len: 15; j_gene: TRBJ2-5; CDR3aa: CASSWGQGSPETQYF; CDR3nt: TGTGCCAGCAGCTGGGGACAGGGGTCGCCGGAGACCCAGTACTTC
abundance: .; v_gene: TRBV28; d_gene: .; len: 16; j_gene: TRBJ1-1; CDR3aa: CASHPGGARVNTEAFF; CDR3nt: TGTGCCAGCCACCCCGGGGGGGCGCGCGTGAACACTGAAGCTTTCTTT
abundance: once; v_gene: TRBV6-4; d_gene: .; len: 13; j_gene: TRBJ1-1; CDR3aa: CASSERGNTEAFF; CDR3nt: TGTGCCAGCAGTGAGAGGGGGAACACTGAAGCTTTCTTT
abundance: few; v_gene: TRBV4-3; d_gene: .; len: 15; j_gene: TRBJ2-7; CDR3aa: CASSQEQGGTYEQYF; CDR3nt: TGCGCCAGCAGCCAAGAGCAGGGTGGTACCTACGAGCAGTACTTC
abundance: .; v_gene: TRBV5-1; d_gene: .; len: 15; j_gene: TRBJ2-1; CDR3aa: CASRADVSSYNEQFF; CDR3nt: TGCGCCAGCAGAGCGGACGTTAGCTCCTACAATGAGCAGTTCTTC
abundance: .; v_gene: TRBV7-2; d_gene: TRBD1; len: 16; j_gene: TRBJ1-1; CDR3aa: CASSLQGGRLNTEAFF; CDR3nt: TGTGCCAGCAGCCTCCAAGGGGGCAGATTGAACACTGAAGCTTTCTTT